This T cell receptor (beta chain) was observed in a study of blood T cell repertoires in COVID-19. Overall study: Acute and convalescent COVID-19 specimens originated in the United States, Italy and Spain.

In the original processing: Estimation of nucleated cell counts was performed using reference gene primer amplification. Generated by immunoSEQ multiplex PCR, the TCRdb table keeps only in-frame clones and is missing some. V and J calls plus clone size are reproduced from that table; the DNA served to infer D and trimming. Seen here are about 78,000 clones, 75% to 95% observed once, and the top ten hold less than 0.8%. Trimming stripped 1 base from V and 6 bases from J, with 15 bases between. Germline V gives CDR1 KGHSH, CDR2 LQKENI. This CDR3 contains 15 residues. Material for sequencing was peripheral blood. The chain uses TRBV18 and TRBJ1-2; D gene unclear. The clonotype originates from a woman older than 75 with acute or convalescent COVID-19. CDR3 nucleotide sequence: TGTGCCAGCTCACCACGTTCGGAGTTGTCGGATGGCTACACCTTC. This codes for CASSPRSELSDGYTF.